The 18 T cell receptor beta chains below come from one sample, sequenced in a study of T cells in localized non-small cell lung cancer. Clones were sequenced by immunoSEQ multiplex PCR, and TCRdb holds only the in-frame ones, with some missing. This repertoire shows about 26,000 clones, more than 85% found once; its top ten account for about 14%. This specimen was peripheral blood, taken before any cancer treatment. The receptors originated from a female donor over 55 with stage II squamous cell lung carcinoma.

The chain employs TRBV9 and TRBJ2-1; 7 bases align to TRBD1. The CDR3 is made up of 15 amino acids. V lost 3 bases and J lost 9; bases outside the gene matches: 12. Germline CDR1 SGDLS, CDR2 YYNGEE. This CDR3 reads CASSERATGMGEQFF. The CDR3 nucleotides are TGTGCCAGCAGCGAGAGGGCGACAGGGATGGGTGAGCAGTTCTTC.

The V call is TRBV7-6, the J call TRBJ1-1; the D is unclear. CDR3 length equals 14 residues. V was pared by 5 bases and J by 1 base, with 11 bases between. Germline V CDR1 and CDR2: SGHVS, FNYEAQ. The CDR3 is CASSPGPGNTEAFF. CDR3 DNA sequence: TGTGCCAGCAGCCCGGGCCCCGGGAACACTGAAGCTTTCTTT.

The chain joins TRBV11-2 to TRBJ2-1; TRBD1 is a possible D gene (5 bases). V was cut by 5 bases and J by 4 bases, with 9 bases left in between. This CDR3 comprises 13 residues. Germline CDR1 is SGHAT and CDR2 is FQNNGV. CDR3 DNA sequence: TGTGCCAGCAGCACGGACATTTACAATGAGCAGTTCTTC. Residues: CASSTDIYNEQFF.

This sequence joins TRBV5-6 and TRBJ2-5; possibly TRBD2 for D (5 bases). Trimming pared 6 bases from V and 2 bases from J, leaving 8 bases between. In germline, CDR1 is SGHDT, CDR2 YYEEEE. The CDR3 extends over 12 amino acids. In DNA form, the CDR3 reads TGTGCCAGCAACCGGGGACAAGAGACCCAGTACTTC. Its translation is CASNRGQETQYF. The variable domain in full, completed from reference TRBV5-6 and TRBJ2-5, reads DAGVTQSPTHLIKTRGQQVTLRCSPKSGHDTVSWYQQALGQGPQFIFQYYEEEERQRGNFPDRFSGHQFPNYSSELNVNALLLGDSALYLCASNRGQETQYFGPGTRLLVL.

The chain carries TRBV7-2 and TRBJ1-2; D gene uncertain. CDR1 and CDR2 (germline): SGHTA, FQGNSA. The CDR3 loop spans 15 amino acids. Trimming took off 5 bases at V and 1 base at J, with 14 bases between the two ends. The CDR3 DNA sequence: TGTGCCAGCAGCCCGCGACAAGGGAGTAACTATGGCTACACCTTC. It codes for CASSPRQGSNYGYTF.

The CDR3 protein is CASTLLAGEGEQYF. The CDR3 DNA sequence: TGTGCCAGCACTCTACTAGCGGGAGAAGGAGAGCAGTACTTC. This chain uses TRBV2 with TRBJ2-7; TRBD2 agrees at 11 bases. This CDR3 contains 14 residues. Germline V lookup: CDR1 SNHLY, CDR2 FYNNEI. V was clipped by 7 bases and J by 7 bases; unmatched bases: 9.

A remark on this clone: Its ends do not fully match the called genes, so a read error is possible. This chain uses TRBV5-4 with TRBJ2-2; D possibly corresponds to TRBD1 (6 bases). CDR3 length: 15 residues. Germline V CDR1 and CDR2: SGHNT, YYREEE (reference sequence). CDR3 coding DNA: TGTGTCAGCAGCGTGGACAGATCGAACACCGGGGAGCTGTTTTTT. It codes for CVSSVDRSNTGELFF.

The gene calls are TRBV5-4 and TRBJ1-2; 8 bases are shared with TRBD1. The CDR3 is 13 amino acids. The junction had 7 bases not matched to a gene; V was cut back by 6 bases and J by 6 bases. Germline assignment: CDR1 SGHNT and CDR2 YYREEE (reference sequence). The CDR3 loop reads CASTQGAGDGYTF. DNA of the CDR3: TGTGCCAGCACCCAGGGGGCAGGGGATGGCTACACCTTC.

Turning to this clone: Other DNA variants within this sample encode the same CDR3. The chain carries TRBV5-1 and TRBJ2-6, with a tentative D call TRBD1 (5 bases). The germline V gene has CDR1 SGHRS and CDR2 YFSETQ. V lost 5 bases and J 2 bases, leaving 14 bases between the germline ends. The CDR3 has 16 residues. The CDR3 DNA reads TGCGCCAGCAGTTTGTTGTCAGGGCCTGGGGCCAACGTCCTGACTTTC. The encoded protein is CASSLLSGPGANVLTF.

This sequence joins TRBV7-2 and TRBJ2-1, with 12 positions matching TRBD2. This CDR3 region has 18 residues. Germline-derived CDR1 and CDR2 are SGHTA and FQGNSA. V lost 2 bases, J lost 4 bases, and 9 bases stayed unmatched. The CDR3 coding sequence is TGTGCCAGCAGCTTAATGCCACTAGCGGGGGGATATTACAATGAGCAGTTCTTC. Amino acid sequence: CASSLMPLAGGYYNEQFF.

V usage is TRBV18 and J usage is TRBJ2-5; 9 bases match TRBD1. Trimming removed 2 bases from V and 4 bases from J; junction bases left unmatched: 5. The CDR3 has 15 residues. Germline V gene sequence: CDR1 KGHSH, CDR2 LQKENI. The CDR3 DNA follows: TGTGCCAGCTCACCAGAACAGGGGGCTACAGAGACCCAGTACTTC. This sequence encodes CASSPEQGATETQYF.

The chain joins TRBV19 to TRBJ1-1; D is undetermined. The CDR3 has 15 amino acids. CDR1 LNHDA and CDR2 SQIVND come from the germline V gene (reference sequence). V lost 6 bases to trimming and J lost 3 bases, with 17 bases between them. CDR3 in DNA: TGTGCCAGTAGACCTTCAACTCGGCCGTACACTGAAGCTTTCTTT. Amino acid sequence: CASRPSTRPYTEAFF.

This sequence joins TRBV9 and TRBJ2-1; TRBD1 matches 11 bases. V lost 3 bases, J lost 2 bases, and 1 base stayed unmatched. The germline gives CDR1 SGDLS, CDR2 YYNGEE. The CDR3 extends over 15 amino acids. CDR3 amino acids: CASSGGQGAYNEQFF. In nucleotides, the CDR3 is TGTGCCAGCAGCGGGGGACAGGGGGCCTACAATGAGCAGTTCTTC.

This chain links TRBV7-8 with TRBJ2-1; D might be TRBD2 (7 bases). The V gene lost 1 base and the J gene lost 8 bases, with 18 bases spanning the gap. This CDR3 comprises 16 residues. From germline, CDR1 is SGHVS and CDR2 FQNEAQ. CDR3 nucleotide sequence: TGTGCCAGCAGCTTAGAAGGGGGGGTTGGCAGGGATGAGCAGTTCTTC. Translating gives CASSLEGGVGRDEQFF.

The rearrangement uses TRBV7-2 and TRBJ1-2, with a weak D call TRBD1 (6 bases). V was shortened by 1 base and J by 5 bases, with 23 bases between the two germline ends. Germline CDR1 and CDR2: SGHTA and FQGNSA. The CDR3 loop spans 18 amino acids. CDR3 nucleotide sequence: TGTGCCAGCAGCTTAGGAGCGAGTAAGGCCGGGACACTATATGGCTACACCTTC. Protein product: CASSLGASKAGTLYGYTF.

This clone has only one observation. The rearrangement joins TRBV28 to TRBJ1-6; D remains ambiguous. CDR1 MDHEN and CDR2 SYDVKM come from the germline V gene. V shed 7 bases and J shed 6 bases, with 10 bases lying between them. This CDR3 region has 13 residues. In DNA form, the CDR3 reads TGTGCCAGCAATTCCAGACTTAATTCACCCCTCCACTTT. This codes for CASNSRLNSPLHF.

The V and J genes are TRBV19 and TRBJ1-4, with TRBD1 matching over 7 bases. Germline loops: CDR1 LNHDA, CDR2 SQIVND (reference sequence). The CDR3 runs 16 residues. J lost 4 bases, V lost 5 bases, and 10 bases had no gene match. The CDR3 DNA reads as TGTGCCAGTAGTCTCCGTCCGGGACAGAGTAATGAAAAACTGTTTTTT. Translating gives CASSLRPGQSNEKLFF. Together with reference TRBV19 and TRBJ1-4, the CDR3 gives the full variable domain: DGGITQSPKYLFRKEGQNVTLSCEQNLNHDAMYWYRQDPGQGLRLIYYSQIVNDFQKGDIAEGYSVSREKKESFPLTVTSAQKNPTAFYLCASSLRPGQSNEKLFFGSGTQLSVL.

In DNA form, the CDR3 reads TGCAGCGTAGCGCCTCCGGGCCGTGAGCAGTTCTTC. Its protein product is CSVAPPGREQFF. The gene calls are TRBV29-1 and TRBJ2-1; D is ambiguous. The CDR3 length is 12 residues. Germline lookup yields CDR1 SQVTM and CDR2 ANQGSEA. V lost 6 bases and J lost 9, with 15 bases in between.